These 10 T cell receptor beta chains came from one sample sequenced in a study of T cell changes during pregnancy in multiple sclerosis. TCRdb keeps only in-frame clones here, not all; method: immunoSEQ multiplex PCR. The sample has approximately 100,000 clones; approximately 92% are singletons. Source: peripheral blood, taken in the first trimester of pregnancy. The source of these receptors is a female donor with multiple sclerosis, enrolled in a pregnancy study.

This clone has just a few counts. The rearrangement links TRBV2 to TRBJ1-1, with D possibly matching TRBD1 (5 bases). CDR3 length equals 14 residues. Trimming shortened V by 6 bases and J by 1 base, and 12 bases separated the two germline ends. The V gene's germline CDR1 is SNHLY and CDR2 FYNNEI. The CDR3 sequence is CASSPGLWNTEAFF. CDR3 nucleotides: TGTGCCAGCAGCCCGGGACTCTGGAACACTGAAGCTTTCTTT.

The CDR3 bases are TGTGCCAGTAGTCCTAGACAGGCCTACTACGAGCAGTACTTC. The encoded protein is CASSPRQAYYEQYF. This chain uses TRBV19 with TRBJ2-7; the D gene is possibly TRBD1 (6 bases). Germline lookup yields CDR1 LNHDA and CDR2 SQIVND (reference sequence). The CDR3 totals 14 residues. V shed 5 bases and J shed 3 bases, with 14 bases lying between them.

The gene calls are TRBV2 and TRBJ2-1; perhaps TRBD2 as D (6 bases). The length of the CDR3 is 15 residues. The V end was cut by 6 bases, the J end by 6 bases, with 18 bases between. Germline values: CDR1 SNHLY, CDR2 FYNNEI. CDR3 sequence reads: CASRVTSSGVNEQFF. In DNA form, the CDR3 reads TGTGCCAGCAGGGTGACCTCCTCGGGGGTCAATGAGCAGTTCTTC.

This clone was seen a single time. The CDR3 loop reads CASSQGPGGTYGYTF. DNA for the CDR3: TGCGCCAGCAGCCAAGGGCCAGGGGGCACCTATGGCTACACCTTC. The chain joins TRBV4-1 to TRBJ1-2, with 8 positions matching TRBD1. The CDR3 is 15 residues long. Germline CDR1 reads MGHRA; CDR2 reads YSYEKL. Germline trimming cut 1 base from V and 4 bases from J; bases unmatched to any gene: 5.

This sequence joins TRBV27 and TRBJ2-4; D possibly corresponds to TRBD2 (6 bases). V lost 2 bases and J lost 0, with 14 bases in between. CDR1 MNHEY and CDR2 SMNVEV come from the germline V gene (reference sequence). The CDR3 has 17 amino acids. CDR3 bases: TGTGCCAGCAGTTTAGGGGACTCCGAACTAGCCAAAAACATTCAGTACTTC. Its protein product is CASSLGDSELAKNIQYF.

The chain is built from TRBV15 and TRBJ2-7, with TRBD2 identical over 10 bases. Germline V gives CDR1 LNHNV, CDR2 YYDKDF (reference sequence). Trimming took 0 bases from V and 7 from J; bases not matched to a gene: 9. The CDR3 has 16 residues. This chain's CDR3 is CATSREMLAGAGEQYF. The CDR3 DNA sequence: TGTGCCACCAGCAGAGAGATGCTAGCGGGGGCGGGGGAGCAGTACTTC. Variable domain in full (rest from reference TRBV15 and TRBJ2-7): DAMVIQNPRYQVTQFGKPVTLSCSQTLNHNVMYWYQQKSSQAPKLLFHYYDKDFNNEADTPDNFQSRRPNTSFCFLDIRSPGLGDTAMYLCATSREMLAGAGEQYFGPGTRLTVT.

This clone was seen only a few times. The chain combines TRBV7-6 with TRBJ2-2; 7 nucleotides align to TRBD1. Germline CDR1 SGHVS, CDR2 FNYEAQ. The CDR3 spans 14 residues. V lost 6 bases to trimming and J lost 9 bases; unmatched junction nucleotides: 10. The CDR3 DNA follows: TGTGCCAGCAGTTCCGGGACAGACCTCCGGGAGCTGTTTTTT. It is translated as CASSSGTDLRELFF.

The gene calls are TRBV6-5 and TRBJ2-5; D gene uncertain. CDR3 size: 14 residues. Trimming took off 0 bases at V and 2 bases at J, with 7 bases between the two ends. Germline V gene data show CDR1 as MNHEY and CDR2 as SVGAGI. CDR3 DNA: TGTGCCAGCAGTTACTCGAACATACAAGAGACCCAGTACTTC. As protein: CASSYSNIQETQYF.

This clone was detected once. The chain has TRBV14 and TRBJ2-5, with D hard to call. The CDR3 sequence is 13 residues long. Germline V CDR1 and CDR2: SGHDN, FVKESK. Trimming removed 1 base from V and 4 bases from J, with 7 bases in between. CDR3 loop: CASSQGAAETQYF. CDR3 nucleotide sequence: TGTGCCAGCAGCCAAGGAGCTGCAGAGACCCAGTACTTC.

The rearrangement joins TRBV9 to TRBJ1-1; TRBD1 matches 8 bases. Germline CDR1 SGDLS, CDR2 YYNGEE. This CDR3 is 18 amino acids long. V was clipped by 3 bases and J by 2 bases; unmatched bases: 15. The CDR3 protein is CASSESNRPTGDNTEAFF. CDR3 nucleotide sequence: TGTGCCAGCAGCGAGTCCAACCGCCCGACAGGGGACAACACTGAAGCTTTCTTT.